Described below is a single T cell receptor beta chain sequence and its context. What it binds is unknown. Germline-derived CDR1 and CDR2 are SGHRS and YFSETQ. This CDR3 contains 12 residues. The data were taken from a study of monozygotic twins with inflammatory bowel disease. Study-wide results and caveats: Twins with IBD were found to have lower TCRbeta diversity (inverse Simpson) than healthy co-twins.

For both chains, the TCRalpha and TCRbeta cDNA went through two nested PCRs of around 15 and 9 cycles. TCRdb re-analyzed the 5' RACE reads; it lists each CDR3 protein once, without DNA. Its table lists 110,000 to 150,000 distinct CDR3 sequences. The material sequenced was blood. The sequence was obtained from a human donor with ulcerative colitis or Crohn's disease, or a healthy co-twin of an affected twin (not recorded which). The chain uses TRBV5-1 and TRBJ1-1. This CDR3 reads CASSLDGPLPFF.